A selection of T cell receptor beta chains follows, all from one sample in a study of cytomegalovirus exposure and HLA in healthy donors. Measured with immunoSEQ multiplex PCR; TCRdb has only the in-frame clones, and not every one. Of about 190,000 clones listed, roughly 74% are singletons. The sample comprised PBMCs. These receptor sequences come from a woman aged 25 to 39 in good health and CMV-seropositive. Each CDR3 is given with its conserved first and last residue. D genes are given only for firm matches. Rows give clone size only sometimes, using once, few, many, or a class for an expanded clone.

J gene,clone size,V gene,D gene,CDR3 DNA,CDR3 protein
TRBJ1-2,-,TRBV18,-,TGTGCCAGCTCACCAATAGGGGATGGCTACACCTTC,CASSPIGDGYTF
TRBJ2-1,-,TRBV5-8,TRBD1,TGTGCCAGCAGGGACGACAGGGTCACCTACAATGAGCAGTTCTTC,CASRDDRVTYNEQFF
TRBJ1-5,-,TRBV10-3,-,TGTGCCATCAGTGAACGGGATGGCAATCAGCCCCAGCATTTT,CAISERDGNQPQHF
TRBJ2-3,-,TRBV6-1,TRBD2,TGTGCCAGCAGTGAAGCTAGTCCTAGGGCGGGAGCCACAGATACGCAGTATTTT,CASSEASPRAGATDTQYF
TRBJ2-3,-,TRBV30,TRBD2,TGTGCCTGGAGTAGAGCTAGCGGGGGGTTTACAGATACGCAGTATTTT,CAWSRASGGFTDTQYF
TRBJ2-5,-,TRBV5-1,TRBD1,TGCGCCAGCAGCTTGGGCCCGGCGGACAGGGGTGAGACCCAGTACTTC,CASSLGPADRGETQYF
TRBJ2-5,-,TRBV11-3,-,TGTGCCAGCAGCTCCCACGGGCAGGGTCACGTAGAGACCCAGTACTTC,CASSSHGQGHVETQYF
TRBJ2-1,-,TRBV6-1,TRBD2,TGTGCCAGCAAGCCGGGACTAGCAGGGGAGCAGTTCTTC,CASKPGLAGEQFF
TRBJ2-2,-,TRBV4-3,-,TGCGCCAGCAGCCAAGATAGAATGGTTCCCGGGGAGCTGTTTTTT,CASSQDRMVPGELFF
TRBJ1-5,-,TRBV11-2,-,TGTGCCAGCAGCTTAGATGGCGGTGCCGATCAGCCCCAGCATTTT,CASSLDGGADQPQHF
TRBJ1-2,-,TRBV5-6,TRBD1,TGTGCCAGCAGCTTTTTACAGGGGGCCAACTATGGCTACACCTTC,CASSFLQGANYGYTF
TRBJ2-1,-,TRBV7-9,TRBD2,TGTGCCAGCAGCTTCGGTTTCGCGGGGGGGACGGGTGAGCAGTTCTTC,CASSFGFAGGTGEQFF
TRBJ2-1,-,TRBV27,TRBD2,TGTGCCAGCAGTTCCAAGCGGGGGGGAACCAATGAGCAGTTCTTC,CASSSKRGGTNEQFF
TRBJ1-1,-,TRBV29-1,-,TGCAGCGCTCTCAACACTGAAGCTTTCTTT,CSALNTEAFF
TRBJ2-1,once,TRBV6-1,-,TGTGCCAGCAGCCCCGAAGGGGGCGGGATCGATGAGCAGTTCTTC,CASSPEGGGIDEQFF
TRBJ2-2,-,TRBV7-2,TRBD1,TGTGCCAGCAGCTCAATGGGGACAGCGAACACCGGGGAGCTGTTTTTT,CASSSMGTANTGELFF
TRBJ2-3,-,TRBV2,TRBD2,TGTGCCAGCAGCAAATGGGAGGGGTACTTAGATACGCAGTATTTT,CASSKWEGYLDTQYF
TRBJ2-1,-,TRBV27,TRBD1,TGTGCCAGCAACCCACAGGGGGTTAATGGCAATGAGCAGTTCTTC,CASNPQGVNGNEQFF
TRBJ1-2,-,TRBV7-2,-,TGTGCCAGCAGCTACGGGGTTCTTGGCTACACCTTC,CASSYGVLGYTF
TRBJ1-2,-,TRBV6-5,-,TGTGCCAGCACCTCCCTTCACAGGGTTAACTATGGCTACACCTTC,CASTSLHRVNYGYTF
TRBJ1-6,-,TRBV19,-,TGTGCCAGTAGTAGTCTAGGGAAGGGGTATAATTCACCCCTCCACTTT,CASSSLGKGYNSPLHF
TRBJ2-2,-,TRBV6-6,-,TGTGCCAGCATAGGGGCAGGGGCCACCGGGGAGCTGTTTTTT,CASIGAGATGELFF
TRBJ1-2,-,TRBV7-2,TRBD1,TGTGCCAGCAGCTCCCAGGGGGCGAATGGCTACACCTTC,CASSSQGANGYTF
TRBJ2-7,few,TRBV5-4,TRBD1,TGTGCCAGCAGCTTGGAGACAGGGGTTATGTACGAGCAGTACTTC,CASSLETGVMYEQYF
TRBJ2-1,-,TRBV5-1,-,TGCGCCAGCAGCTTGTCTGGGGGGAAGGGCAATGAGCAGTTCTTC,CASSLSGGKGNEQFF
TRBJ1-5,-,TRBV7-3,-,TGTGCCAGCAGCTTCCCACATAGCAATCAGCCCCAGCATTTT,CASSFPHSNQPQHF
TRBJ2-7,few,TRBV6-5,-,TGTGCCAGCAGCCTGACTCCAGCCAGCTCCTACGAGCAGTACTTC,CASSLTPASSYEQYF
TRBJ2-7,-,TRBV15,TRBD2,TGTGCCACCAGCATGGGGCGGGAGCTCTACGAGCAGTACTTC,CATSMGRELYEQYF
TRBJ2-3,-,TRBV19,-,TGTGCCAGTAGTCTCGAGCTAGTGACAGATACGCAGTATTTT,CASSLELVTDTQYF
TRBJ1-1,-,TRBV5-1,-,TGCGCCAGCAGCCCACGGGGTTACGGTAACACTGAAGCTTTCTTT,CASSPRGYGNTEAFF
TRBJ2-7,-,TRBV6-1,-,TGTGCCAGCAGTGCAGGGATAAAGGCCTACGAGCAGTACTTC,CASSAGIKAYEQYF
TRBJ1-1,-,TRBV5-6,-,TGTGCCAGCAGCCCGGCCTTGGGAAGGGGCACTGAAGCTTTCTTT,CASSPALGRGTEAFF
TRBJ1-2,-,TRBV4-1,-,TGCGCCAGCAGCCAAGAAGGCGAGGCCTCTGGCTACACCTTC,CASSQEGEASGYTF
TRBJ2-3,-,TRBV7-6,-,TGTGCCAGCAGCTCCCCCACGACAACAGATACGCAGTATTTT,CASSSPTTTDTQYF
TRBJ2-3,-,TRBV9,TRBD2,TGTGCCAGCAGCGTCCGGGACCTAGCGGGGGGCACAGATACGCAGTATTTT,CASSVRDLAGGTDTQYF
TRBJ1-2,-,TRBV2,-,TGTGCCAGCCGACAGTCCTCCTATGGCTACACCTTC,CASRQSSYGYTF
TRBJ1-3,-,TRBV5-1,TRBD1,TGCGCCAGCAGCCCAGGACAGGGGGCATCTGGAAACACCATATATTTT,CASSPGQGASGNTIYF
TRBJ1-1,-,TRBV7-6,-,TGTGCCAGCAGCTTAGAGGCAGGGTCGAACACTGAAGCTTTCTTT,CASSLEAGSNTEAFF
TRBJ2-3,-,TRBV9,TRBD2,TGTGCCAGCAGCCTCCGTGGGACTAGTAGAGGCACAGATACGCAGTATTTT,CASSLRGTSRGTDTQYF
TRBJ1-5,once,TRBV4-3,-,TGCGCCAGCAGCCAAGAAGTGCGTCAGCCCCAGCATTTT,CASSQEVRQPQHF
TRBJ2-2,-,TRBV9,-,TGTGCCAGCAGCCCTGGGGGGGCGGGCGGGGAGCTGTTTTTT,CASSPGGAGGELFF
TRBJ1-2,-,TRBV28,-,TGTGCCAGCAGCATACAGGGACCAAGGGGCTACACCTTC,CASSIQGPRGYTF